This T cell receptor beta chain stems from a study of HIV-infected patients and healthy controls. The study's findings and limits: The diversity differences were not explained by slight age and sex differences between study cohorts. Healthy control repertoires had roughly threefold more distinct CDR3s than untreated HIV+ repertoires, and higher Shannon diversity.

This clonotype qualifies as medium-sized. Its specificity is unknown. Mismatch with germline at one junction end may stem from a read error. All unsorted peripheral T cells were captured because whole blood was used without fractionation. RNA came from 2.5 to 3 ml of peripheral blood. 500 ng RNA was reverse transcribed with alpha and beta constant-region primers. Alpha and beta chain libraries were made separately by chain-specific third strand synthesis with multiplexing indices. The library had 12-nucleotide molecular identifiers formed by two random hexamers joined together. TCRdb fed the 5' RACE reads into MiXCR, producing one record per CDR3 protein. The top ten clones hold about 4% of a sample with 8,500 to 11,000 distinct CDR3 sequences, 6.5% to 10% of them seen once. This CDR3 has 15 amino acids. Germline loops: CDR1 SGDLS, CDR2 YYNGEE.

The chain combines TRBV9 with TRBJ1-2; D gene unclear. This TCR was recovered from an adult in good health. Sequencing was done on a sample of blood. The CDR3 protein is CASSSRVQGPYVYTF. CDR3 in DNA: TGTGCCAGCAGCTCTCGGGTCCAAGGACCTTATGTCTACACCTTC.